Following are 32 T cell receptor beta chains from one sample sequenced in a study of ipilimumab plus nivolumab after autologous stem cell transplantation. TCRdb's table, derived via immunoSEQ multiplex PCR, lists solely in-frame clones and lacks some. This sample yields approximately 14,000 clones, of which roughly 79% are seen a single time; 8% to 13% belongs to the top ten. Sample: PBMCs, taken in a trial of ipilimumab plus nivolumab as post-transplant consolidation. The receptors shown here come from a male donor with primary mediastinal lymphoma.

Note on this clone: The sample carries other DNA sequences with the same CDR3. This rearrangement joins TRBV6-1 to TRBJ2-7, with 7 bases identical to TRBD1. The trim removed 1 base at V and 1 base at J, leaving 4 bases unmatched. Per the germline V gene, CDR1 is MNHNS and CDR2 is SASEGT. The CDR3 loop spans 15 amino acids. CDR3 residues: CASSEGGRGSYEQYF. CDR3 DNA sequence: TGTGCCAGCAGTGAAGGGGGCAGGGGGTCCTACGAGCAGTACTTC.

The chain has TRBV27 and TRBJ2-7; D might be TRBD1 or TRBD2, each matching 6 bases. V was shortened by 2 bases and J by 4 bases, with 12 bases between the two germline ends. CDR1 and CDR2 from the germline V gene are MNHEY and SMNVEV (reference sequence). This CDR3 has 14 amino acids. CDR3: CASSLGRGGYEQYF. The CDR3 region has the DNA TGTGCCAGCAGTTTAGGGCGAGGGGGGTACGAGCAGTACTTC.

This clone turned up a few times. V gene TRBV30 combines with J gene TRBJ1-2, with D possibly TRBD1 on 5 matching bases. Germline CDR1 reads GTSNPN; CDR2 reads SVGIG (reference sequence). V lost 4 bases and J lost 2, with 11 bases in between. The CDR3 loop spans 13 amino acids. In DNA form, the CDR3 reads TGTGCCTGGATCACAGGTTCAAACTATGGCTACACCTTC. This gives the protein CAWITGSNYGYTF.

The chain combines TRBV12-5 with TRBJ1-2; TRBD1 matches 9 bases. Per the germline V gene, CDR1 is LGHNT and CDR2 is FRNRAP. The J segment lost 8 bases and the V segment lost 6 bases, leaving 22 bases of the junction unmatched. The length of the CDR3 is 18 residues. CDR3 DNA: TGTGCTAGTGGCTTAAACACCGGGACAGGGAACGTGTCTGACGGCTACACCTTC. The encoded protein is CASGLNTGTGNVSDGYTF.

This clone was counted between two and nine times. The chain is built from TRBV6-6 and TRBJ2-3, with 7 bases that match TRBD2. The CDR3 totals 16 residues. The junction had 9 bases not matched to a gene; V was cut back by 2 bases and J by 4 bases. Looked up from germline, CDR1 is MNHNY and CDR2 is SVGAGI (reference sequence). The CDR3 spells CASSYPAGPAADTQYF. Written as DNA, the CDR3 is TGTGCCAGCAGTTACCCAGCGGGACCTGCGGCAGATACGCAGTATTTT.

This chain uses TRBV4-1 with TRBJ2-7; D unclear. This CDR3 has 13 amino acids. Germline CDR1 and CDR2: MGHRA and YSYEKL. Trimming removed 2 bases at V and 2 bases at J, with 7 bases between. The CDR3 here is CASSQIAAYEQYF. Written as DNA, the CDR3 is TGCGCCAGCAGCCAAATAGCTGCCTACGAGCAGTACTTC.

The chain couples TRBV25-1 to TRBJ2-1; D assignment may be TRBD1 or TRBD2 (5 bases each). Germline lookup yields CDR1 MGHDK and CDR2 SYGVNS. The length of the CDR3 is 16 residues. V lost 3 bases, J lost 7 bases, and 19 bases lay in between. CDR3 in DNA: TGTGCCAGCAGTGATCCTTTCAGGGACGGTTCAAATGAGCAGTTCTTC. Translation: CASSDPFRDGSNEQFF.

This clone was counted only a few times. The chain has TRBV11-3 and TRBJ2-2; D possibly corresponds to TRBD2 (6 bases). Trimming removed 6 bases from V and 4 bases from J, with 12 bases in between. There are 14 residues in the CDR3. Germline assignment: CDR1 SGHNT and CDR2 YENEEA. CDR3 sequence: CASRENSGTGELFF. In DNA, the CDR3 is TGTGCCAGCAGGGAGAATAGCGGCACCGGGGAGCTGTTTTTT.

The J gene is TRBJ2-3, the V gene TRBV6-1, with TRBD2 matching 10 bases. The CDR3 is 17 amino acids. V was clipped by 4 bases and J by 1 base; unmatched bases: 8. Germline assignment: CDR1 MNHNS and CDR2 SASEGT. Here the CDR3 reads CASSASAGGGGTDTQYF. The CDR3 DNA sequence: TGTGCCAGCAGTGCCTCAGCGGGAGGGGGGGGCACAGATACGCAGTATTTT.

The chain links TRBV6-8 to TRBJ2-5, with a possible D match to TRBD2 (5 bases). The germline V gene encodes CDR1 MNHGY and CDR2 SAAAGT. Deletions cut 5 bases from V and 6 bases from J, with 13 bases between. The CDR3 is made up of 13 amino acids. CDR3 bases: TGTGCCAGCAGTCGTACTAGGAGGCAGACCCAGTACTTC. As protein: CASSRTRRQTQYF.

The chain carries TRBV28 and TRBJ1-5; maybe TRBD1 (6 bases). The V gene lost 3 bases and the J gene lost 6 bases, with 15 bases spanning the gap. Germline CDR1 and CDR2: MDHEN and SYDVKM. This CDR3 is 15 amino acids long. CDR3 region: CASSFSGDGSQPQHF. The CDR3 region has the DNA TGTGCCAGCAGTTTCTCAGGGGATGGAAGTCAGCCCCAGCATTTT.

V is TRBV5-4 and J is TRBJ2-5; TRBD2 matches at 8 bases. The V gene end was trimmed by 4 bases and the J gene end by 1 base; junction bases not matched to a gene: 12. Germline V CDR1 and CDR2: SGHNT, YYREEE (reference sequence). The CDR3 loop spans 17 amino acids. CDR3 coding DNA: TGTGCCAGCAGCCACCCTCCAGGGAGCGGGGGCCAAGAGACCCAGTACTTC. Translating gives CASSHPPGSGGQETQYF.

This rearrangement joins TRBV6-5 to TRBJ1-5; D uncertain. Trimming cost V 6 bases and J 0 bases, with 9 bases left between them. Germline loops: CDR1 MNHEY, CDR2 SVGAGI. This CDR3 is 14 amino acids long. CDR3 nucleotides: TGTGCCAGCAGGAGGAGAAATAGCAATCAGCCCCAGCATTTT. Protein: CASRRRNSNQPQHF.

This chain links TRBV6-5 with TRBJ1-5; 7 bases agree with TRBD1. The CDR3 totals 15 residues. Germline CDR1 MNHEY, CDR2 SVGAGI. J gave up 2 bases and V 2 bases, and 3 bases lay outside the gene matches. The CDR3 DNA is TGTGCCAGCAGTTACACAGGGGAGGGCAATCAGCCCCAGCATTTT. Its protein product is CASSYTGEGNQPQHF.

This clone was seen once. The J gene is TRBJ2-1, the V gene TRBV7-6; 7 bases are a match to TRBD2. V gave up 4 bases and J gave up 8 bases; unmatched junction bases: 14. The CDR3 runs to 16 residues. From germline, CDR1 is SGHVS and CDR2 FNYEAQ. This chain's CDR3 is CASSWGGASGAHEQFF. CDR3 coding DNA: TGTGCCAGCAGCTGGGGGGGTGCCAGCGGGGCCCATGAGCAGTTCTTC. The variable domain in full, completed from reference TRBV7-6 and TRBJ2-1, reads GAGVSQSPRYKVTKRGQDVALRCDPISGHVSLYWYRQALGQGPEFLTYFNYEAQQDKSGLPNDRFSAERPEGSISTLTIQRTEQRDSAMYRCASSWGGASGAHEQFFGPGTRLTVL.

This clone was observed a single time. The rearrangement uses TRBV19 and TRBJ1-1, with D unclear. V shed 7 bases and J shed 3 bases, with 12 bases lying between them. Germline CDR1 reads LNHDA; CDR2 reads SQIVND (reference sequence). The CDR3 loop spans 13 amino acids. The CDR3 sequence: CASKDGADTEAFF. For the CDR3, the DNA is TGTGCCAGTAAGGACGGAGCGGACACTGAAGCTTTCTTT. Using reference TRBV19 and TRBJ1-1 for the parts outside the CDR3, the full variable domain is DGGITQSPKYLFRKEGQNVTLSCEQNLNHDAMYWYRQDPGQGLRLIYYSQIVNDFQKGDIAEGYSVSREKKESFPLTVTSAQKNPTAFYLCASKDGADTEAFFGQGTRLTVV.

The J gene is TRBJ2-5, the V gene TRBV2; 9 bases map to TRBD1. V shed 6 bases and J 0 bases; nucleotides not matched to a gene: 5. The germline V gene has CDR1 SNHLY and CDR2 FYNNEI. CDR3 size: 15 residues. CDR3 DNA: TGTGCCAGCAGACCTGGACAGGGGTACCAAGAGACCCAGTACTTC. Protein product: CASRPGQGYQETQYF.

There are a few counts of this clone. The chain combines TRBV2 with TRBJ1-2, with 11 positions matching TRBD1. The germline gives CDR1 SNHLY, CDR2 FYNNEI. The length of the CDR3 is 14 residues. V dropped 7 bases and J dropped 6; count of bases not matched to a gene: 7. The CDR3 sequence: CASIPGQGEDGYTF. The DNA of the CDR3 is TGTGCCAGCATACCGGGACAGGGGGAAGATGGCTACACCTTC.

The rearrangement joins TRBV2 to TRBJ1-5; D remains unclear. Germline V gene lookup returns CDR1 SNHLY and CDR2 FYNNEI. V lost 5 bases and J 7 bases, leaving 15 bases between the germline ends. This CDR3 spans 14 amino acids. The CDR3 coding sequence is TGTGCCAGCAGTCCGACTAGGCTAAAGCAGCCCCAGCATTTT. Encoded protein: CASSPTRLKQPQHF.

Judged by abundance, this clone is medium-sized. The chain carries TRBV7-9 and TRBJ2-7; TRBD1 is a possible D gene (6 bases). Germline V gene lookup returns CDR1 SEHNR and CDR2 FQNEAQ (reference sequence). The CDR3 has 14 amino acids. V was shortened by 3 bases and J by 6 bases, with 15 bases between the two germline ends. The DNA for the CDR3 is TGTGCCAGCAGCTTGCGACAGGATTTGGGCGAGCAGTACTTC. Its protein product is CASSLRQDLGEQYF.

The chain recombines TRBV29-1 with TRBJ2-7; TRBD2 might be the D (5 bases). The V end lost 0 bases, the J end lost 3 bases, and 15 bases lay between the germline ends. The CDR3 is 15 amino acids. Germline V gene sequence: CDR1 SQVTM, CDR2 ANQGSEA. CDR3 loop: CSVEDPRAEHYEQYF. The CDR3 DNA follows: TGCAGCGTTGAAGATCCACGAGCGGAGCACTACGAGCAGTACTTC.

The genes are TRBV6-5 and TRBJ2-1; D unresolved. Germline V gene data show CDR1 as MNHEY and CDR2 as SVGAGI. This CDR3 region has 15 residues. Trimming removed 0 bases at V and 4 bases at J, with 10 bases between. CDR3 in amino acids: CASSYSRLVYNEQFF. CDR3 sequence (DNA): TGTGCCAGCAGTTACTCTAGGCTGGTGTACAATGAGCAGTTCTTC.

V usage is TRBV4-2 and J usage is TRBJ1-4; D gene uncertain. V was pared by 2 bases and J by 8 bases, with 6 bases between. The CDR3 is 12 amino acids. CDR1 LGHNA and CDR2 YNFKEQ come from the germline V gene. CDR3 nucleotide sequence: TGTGCCAGCAGCCAACGGGGAGAAAAACTGTTTTTT. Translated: CASSQRGEKLFF.

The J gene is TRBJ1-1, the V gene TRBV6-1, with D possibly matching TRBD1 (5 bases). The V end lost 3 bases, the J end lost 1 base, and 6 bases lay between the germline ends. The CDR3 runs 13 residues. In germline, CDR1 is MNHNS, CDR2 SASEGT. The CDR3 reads CASSDRANTEAFF. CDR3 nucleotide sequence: TGTGCCAGCAGTGACAGGGCGAACACTGAAGCTTTCTTT.

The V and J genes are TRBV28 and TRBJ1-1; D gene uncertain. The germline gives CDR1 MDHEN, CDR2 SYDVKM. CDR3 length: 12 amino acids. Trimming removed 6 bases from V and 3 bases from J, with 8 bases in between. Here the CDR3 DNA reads TGTGCCAGCAGCCACCGATACACTGAAGCTTTCTTT. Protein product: CASSHRYTEAFF.

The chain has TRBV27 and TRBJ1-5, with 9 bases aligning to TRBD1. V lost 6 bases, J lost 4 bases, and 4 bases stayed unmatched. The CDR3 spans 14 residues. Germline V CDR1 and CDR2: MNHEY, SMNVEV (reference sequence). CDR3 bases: TGTGCCAGCAGCCTGACAGGGGGGAATCAGCCCCAGCATTTT. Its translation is CASSLTGGNQPQHF.

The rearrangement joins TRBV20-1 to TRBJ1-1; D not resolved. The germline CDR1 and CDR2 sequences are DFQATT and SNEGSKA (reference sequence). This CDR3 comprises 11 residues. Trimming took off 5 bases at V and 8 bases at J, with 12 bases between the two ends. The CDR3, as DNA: TGCAGTGCTGACCGTATGGCGGAAGCTTTCTTT. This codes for CSADRMAEAFF.

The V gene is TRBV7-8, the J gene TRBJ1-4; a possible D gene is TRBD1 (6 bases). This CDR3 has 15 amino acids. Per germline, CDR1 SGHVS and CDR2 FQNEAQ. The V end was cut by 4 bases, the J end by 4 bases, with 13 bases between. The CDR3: CASSSRGHHNEKLFF. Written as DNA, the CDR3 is TGTGCCAGCAGCTCCCGGGGACACCATAATGAAAAACTGTTTTTT.

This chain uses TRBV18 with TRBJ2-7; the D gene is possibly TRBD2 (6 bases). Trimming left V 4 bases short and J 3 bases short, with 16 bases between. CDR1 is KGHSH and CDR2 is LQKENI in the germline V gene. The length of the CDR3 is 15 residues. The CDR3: CASSLGTGGVYEQYF. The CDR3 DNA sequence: TGTGCCAGCTCACTCGGGACTGGAGGGGTCTACGAGCAGTACTTC.

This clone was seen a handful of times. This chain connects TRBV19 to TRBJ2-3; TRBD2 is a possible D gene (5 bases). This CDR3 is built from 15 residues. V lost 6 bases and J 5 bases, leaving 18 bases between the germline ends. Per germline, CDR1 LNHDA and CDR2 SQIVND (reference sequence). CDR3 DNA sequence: TGTGCCAGTAGCAGACTAAGCGGAGCAGGAGATACGCAGTATTTT. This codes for CASSRLSGAGDTQYF.

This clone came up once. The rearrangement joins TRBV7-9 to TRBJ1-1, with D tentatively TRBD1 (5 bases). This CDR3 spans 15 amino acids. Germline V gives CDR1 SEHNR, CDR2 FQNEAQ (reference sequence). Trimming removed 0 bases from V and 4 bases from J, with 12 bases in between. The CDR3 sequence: CASSLARDLGTEAFF. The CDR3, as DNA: TGTGCCAGCAGCTTAGCGCGGGACCTGGGCACTGAAGCTTTCTTT.

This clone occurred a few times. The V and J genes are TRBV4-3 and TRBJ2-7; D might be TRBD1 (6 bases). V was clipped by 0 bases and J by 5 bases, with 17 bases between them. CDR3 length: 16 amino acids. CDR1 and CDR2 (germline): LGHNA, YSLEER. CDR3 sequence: CASSQDRQGPPDEQYF. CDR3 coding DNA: TGCGCCAGCAGCCAAGATCGTCAGGGGCCCCCTGACGAGCAGTACTTC.